This TCR beta chain was observed in a study of cytomegalovirus exposure and HLA in healthy donors. Study results and limitations: Later analysis suggested most CMV-associated TCR beta chains were HLA-restricted. Apart from CMV serostatus, no immune exposure information was available. Per a prior analysis, the majority of TCR beta V segments were productive roughly 87% or roughly 30% of the time.

Notes on this clone: The antigen is not known.

The PCR was carried out with 60 Vbeta primers and 13 Jbeta primers. The assay was immunoSEQ multiplex PCR, and TCRdb's table has in-frame clones only and misses some. The repertoire holds roughly 160,000 clones, with approximately 82% as singletons. This TCR came from a male donor in good health and CMV-seropositive. The sample comprised PBMCs.

The CDR3 DNA reads TGTGCCAGCAGCCCCGGACAGGGCCTCTATGGCTACACCTTC. Translated: CASSPGQGLYGYTF. The chain employs TRBV7-9 and TRBJ1-2; 8 nucleotides agree with TRBD1. Trimming removed 5 bases from V and 4 bases from J; junction bases left unmatched: 6. The CDR3 spans 14 residues. From germline, CDR1 is SEHNR and CDR2 FQNEAQ (reference sequence).